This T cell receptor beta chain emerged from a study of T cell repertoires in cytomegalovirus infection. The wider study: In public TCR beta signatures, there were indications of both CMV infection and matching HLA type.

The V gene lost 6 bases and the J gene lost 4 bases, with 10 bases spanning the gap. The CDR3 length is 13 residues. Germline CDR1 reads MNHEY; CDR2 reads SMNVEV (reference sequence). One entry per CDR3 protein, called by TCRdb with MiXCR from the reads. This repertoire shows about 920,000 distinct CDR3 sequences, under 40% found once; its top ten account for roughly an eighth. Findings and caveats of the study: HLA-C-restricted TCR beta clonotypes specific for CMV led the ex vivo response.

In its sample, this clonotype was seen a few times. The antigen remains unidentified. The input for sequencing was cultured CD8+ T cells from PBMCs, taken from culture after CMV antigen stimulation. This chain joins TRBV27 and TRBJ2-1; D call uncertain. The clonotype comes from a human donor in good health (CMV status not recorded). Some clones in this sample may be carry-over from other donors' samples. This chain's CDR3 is CASSIRPYNEQFF. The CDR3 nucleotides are TGTGCCAGCAGCATCAGGCCTTACAATGAGCAGTTCTTC.